This T cell receptor (beta chain) is from a study of CD8+CD57+ T cells in acquired aplastic anemia. This clonotype was observed once. What it binds is not known. General observations from the study: Controls and patients did not differ significantly in CD8+ Simpson's diversity. Patients and controls turned out to have some 30 CD8+ CDR3 sequences in common.

The CDR3 sequence is 15 residues long. V was shortened by 2 bases and J by 1 base, with 12 bases between the two germline ends. Germline values: CDR1 SNHLY, CDR2 FYNNEI. Researchers used genomic DNA as the template to profile TCR beta VDJ and CDR3. Each CDR3 protein gets one entry after TCRdb re-called the reads with MiXCR. The sample shows about 150,000 distinct CDR3 sequences, about 48% of them seen only once. It was patients with CD8+CD57+ cell expansion by flow cytometry who were chosen for sequencing. V and J are TRBV2 and TRBJ2-7; D unresolved. The receptor comes from a human donor with aplastic anemia. Sequenced sample: sorted CD4+, CD8+, or CD8+CD57+ T cells (not recorded which) from PBMCs. The CDR3 coding sequence is TGTGCCAGCAGTGAACGGCAGTTTAGGTCCTACGAGCAGTACTTC. Its translation is CASSERQFRSYEQYF.